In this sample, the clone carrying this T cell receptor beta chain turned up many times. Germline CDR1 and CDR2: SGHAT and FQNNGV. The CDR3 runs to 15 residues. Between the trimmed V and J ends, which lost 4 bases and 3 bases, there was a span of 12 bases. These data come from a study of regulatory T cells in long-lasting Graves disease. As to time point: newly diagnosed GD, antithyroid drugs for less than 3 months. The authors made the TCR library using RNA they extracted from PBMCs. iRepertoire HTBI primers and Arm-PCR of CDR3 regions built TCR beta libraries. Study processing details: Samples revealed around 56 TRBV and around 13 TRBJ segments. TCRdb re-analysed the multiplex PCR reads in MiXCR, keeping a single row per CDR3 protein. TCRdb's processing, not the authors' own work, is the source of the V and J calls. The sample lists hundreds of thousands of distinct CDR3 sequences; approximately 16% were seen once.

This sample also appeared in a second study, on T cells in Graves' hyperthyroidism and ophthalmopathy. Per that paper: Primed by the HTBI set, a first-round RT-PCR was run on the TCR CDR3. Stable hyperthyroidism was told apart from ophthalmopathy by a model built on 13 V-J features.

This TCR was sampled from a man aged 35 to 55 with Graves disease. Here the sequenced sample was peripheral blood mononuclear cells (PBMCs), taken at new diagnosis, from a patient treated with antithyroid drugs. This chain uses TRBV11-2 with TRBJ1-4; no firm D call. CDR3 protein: CASSSLTGANEKLFF. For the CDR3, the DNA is TGTGCCAGCAGCTCCTTGACCGGGGCTAATGAAAAACTGTTTTTT.